This is a list of T cell receptor beta chains from one sample in a study of PD-1 blockade in classical Hodgkin lymphoma. The table came from immunoSEQ multiplex PCR; TCRdb's copy has only in-frame clones and leaves some out. Of about 76,000 clones listed, about nine tenths are singletons. Specimen: peripheral blood mononuclear cells (PBMCs), collected at baseline. Source of these receptors: a human donor with classical Hodgkin lymphoma. Both conserved end residues are part of each CDR3. The order of the fields is V gene, J gene, CDR3 protein.

TRBV6-5	TRBJ2-1	CASSYISGTMAEQFF
TRBV19	TRBJ2-3	CASRGTSGGTDTQYF
TRBV7-2	TRBJ1-1	CASSFEGYTEAFF
TRBV2	TRBJ2-7	CASSGTVSQYF
TRBV19	TRBJ2-5	CASSMGLAHLYF
TRBV5-1	TRBJ2-1	CASSPVATDYNEQFF
TRBV19	TRBJ2-3	CASSSDRITDTQYF
TRBV10-3	TRBJ2-7	CAISTGGSSYEQYF
TRBV4-3	TRBJ1-3	CASSQEAVGGRDTIYF
TRBV2	TRBJ2-3	CASQGLIHTQYF
TRBV5-6	TRBJ2-6	CASSLWQSGANVLTF
TRBV5-4	TRBJ1-3	CASSRKGSGNTIYF
TRBV7-9	TRBJ1-3	CASSFAGQGPGNTIYF
TRBV29-1	TRBJ1-1	CSVFAGNTEAFF
TRBV6-4	TRBJ1-2	CASSAPGQGYTF
TRBV5-6	TRBJ1-5	CASSFGTGGWPQHF
TRBV2	TRBJ2-2	CASGTSGMNTGELFF
TRBV19	TRBJ2-7	CASSIIGYEQYF
TRBV19	TRBJ2-7	CASSIKGLARSYEQYF
TRBV7-9	TRBJ1-1	CASSFMREVAEAFF
TRBV28	TRBJ2-7	CASSSLGTGDLNEQYF
TRBV5-6	TRBJ2-7	CASSLQREYYEQYF
TRBV7-9	TRBJ2-2	CASSSVAGGETGELFF
TRBV2	TRBJ2-7	CASSLGYEQYF
TRBV30	TRBJ2-3	CAWSVLTASSTDTQYF
TRBV30	TRBJ1-2	CAWSPGINYGYTF
TRBV7-9	TRBJ2-7	CASSTKAGEFYEQYF
TRBV2	TRBJ1-4	CASSGQGGEKLFF
TRBV9	TRBJ2-3	CASSVIQADTQYF
TRBV5-4	TRBJ2-1	CASSGTGTSGFPYNEQFF
TRBV29-1	.	CSGRDSYEQYF
TRBV27	TRBJ2-4	CASSLFGGQKNIQYF
TRBV5-6	TRBJ2-5	CASSLVGVLQETQYF
TRBV4-2	TRBJ2-7	CASSQVARPYEQYF
TRBV11-2	TRBJ2-7	CASSLGTSGGLYPYEQYF
TRBV27	TRBJ1-2	CASSLGPLEDYGYTF